This T cell receptor (beta chain) was found in a study of vaccination effects on CD4 cells after COVID-19. Study as a whole: Participants received two doses of either the BNT162b2 or mRNA-1273 vaccine. Two recovered convalescent patients were sampled 16 days and one week pre-vaccination.

Data came from immunoSEQ multiplex PCR; TCRdb stores just in-frame clones and leaves some out. The sample lists under 25,000 clones, nearly 75% occurring once. Within the ViraFEST assay, antigen-specific CD4+ T cells underwent expansion with viral peptide pools prior to sequencing. Having been cultured for around ten days, the cells underwent CD4+ T cell isolation. This person's SARS-CoV-2 infection, confirmed by PCR, occurred between March and December 2020. Approximately 2.2 million PBMC per well received approximately 11 IU/ml IL-2 and 9.5 to 10 ug/ml peptides in culture. Fresh IL-2-containing medium replaced half the medium on days 3 and 7. V dropped 5 bases and J dropped 3; count of bases not matched to a gene: 11. Per germline, CDR1 MNHNY and CDR2 SVGAGI (reference sequence). The CDR3 has 17 residues. This clone was seen only a few times. Its antigen is not known.

The chain carries TRBV6-6 and TRBJ2-2; 8 bases match TRBD1. The sequenced sample was CD4+ T cells from PBMCs cultured with a peptide pool, obtained before COVID-19 vaccination. The TCR comes from a human donor who had a prior SARS-CoV-2 infection. The CDR3 here is CASSRPGGTLYTGELFF. The CDR3 DNA reads TGTGCCAGCAGTCGACCAGGGGGCACTCTCTACACCGGGGAGCTGTTTTTT.